Below are 17 T cell receptor beta chains sequenced from a single sample in a study of vaccination and CD4 T cells after COVID-19. Specified treatment: 10-day PBMC culture with coronavirus spike peptide pools or control peptides (ViraFEST assay). Cultured CD4+ T cell DNA underwent sequencing with the Oncomine TCR Beta short-read assay. Each CDR3 protein gets one entry after TCRdb re-called the PCR reads with MiXCR. The sample lists under 25,000 distinct CDR3 sequences; about half were seen once. For these receptors, no antigen is known. The sample taken for sequencing was cultured CD4+ T cells from blood. Receptors originate from a human donor with COVID-19.

This clonotype is medium-sized. The V and J genes are TRBV5-1 and TRBJ1-5, with 10 bases that match TRBD1. The germline V gene has CDR1 SGHRS and CDR2 YFSETQ. V shed 4 bases and J 2 bases; nucleotides not matched to a gene: 3. This CDR3 region has 15 residues. The CDR3 reads CASSPGTGGNQPQHF. The DNA of the CDR3 is TGCGCCAGCAGCCCGGGGACAGGGGGCAATCAGCCCCAGCATTTT.

This clonotype turned up a few times. This chain connects TRBV20-1 to TRBJ1-1, with 8 bases aligning to TRBD1. CDR3 size: 13 residues. Germline V lookup: CDR1 DFQATT, CDR2 SNEGSKA (reference sequence). The V gene end was trimmed by 5 bases and the J gene end by 1 base; junction bases not matched to a gene: 3. CDR3 loop: CSAHGTGNTEAFF. The CDR3 nucleotides read TGCAGTGCTCATGGGACAGGGAACACTGAAGCTTTCTTT.

The rearrangement joins TRBV25-1 to TRBJ1-2; D remains ambiguous. The V and J ends lost 3 bases and 8 bases respectively, with 7 bases between them. CDR1 is MGHDK and CDR2 is SYGVNS in the germline V gene. CDR3 length equals 11 residues. CDR3 protein: CASSEVFGYTF. The CDR3 DNA sequence: TGTGCCAGCAGTGAGGTTTTCGGCTACACCTTC.

This clonotype was observed a handful of times. CDR3 region: CSALVRSRGVLRKLFF. DNA for the CDR3: TGCAGTGCCCTTGTCCGCTCCAGGGGGGTTCTACGAAAACTGTTTTTT. This sequence joins TRBV20-1 and TRBJ1-4, with 7 bases matching TRBD1. The CDR3 length is 16 residues. The germline gives CDR1 DFQATT, CDR2 SNEGSKA (reference sequence). V was pared by 6 bases and J by 10 bases, with 20 bases of the junction left unmatched.

The CDR3 DNA follows: TGTGCCAGCAGTCCTACACGGCAGGATCTCGAGCAGTACTTC. Amino acids: CASSPTRQDLEQYF. The chain joins TRBV6-1 to TRBJ2-7; D is unclear. Germline values: CDR1 MNHNS, CDR2 SASEGT. Between the trimmed V and J ends, which lost 5 bases and 6 bases, there was a span of 17 bases. This CDR3 has 14 residues.

The genes are TRBV10-3 and TRBJ2-3; D gene ambiguous. This CDR3 contains 14 residues. The V and J ends lost 3 bases and 0 bases respectively, with 7 bases between them. Germline CDR1 and CDR2: ENHRY and SYGVKD. The DNA of the CDR3 is TGTGCCATCAGTGATCTGGACAGCACAGATACGCAGTATTTT. It is translated as CAISDLDSTDTQYF.

This clonotype was recorded a few times. The chain is built from TRBV6-2 or TRBV6-3 and TRBJ2-2; 8 positions agree with TRBD1. The ends lost 5 bases at V and 7 bases at J; junction bases unmatched: 6. Looked up from germline, CDR1 is MNHEY and CDR2 is SVGEGT. The CDR3 runs 14 residues. In DNA form, the CDR3 reads TGTGCCAGCAGTCGGACAGGGTTCAGCGGGGAGCTGTTTTTT. It codes for CASSRTGFSGELFF.

The chain has TRBV2 and TRBJ1-5; 7 bases are a match to TRBD1. Trimming at V came to 9 bases and at J to 5 bases, leaving 7 bases not matched to a gene. This CDR3 region has 13 residues. Looked up from germline, CDR1 is SNHLY and CDR2 is FYNNEI. The CDR3 is CASTGQLDQPQHF. CDR3 bases: TGTGCCAGTACGGGACAGCTGGATCAGCCCCAGCATTTT.

This clonotype was counted only a few times. The rearrangement joins TRBV2 to TRBJ1-5, with no clear D. This CDR3 is built from 16 residues. CDR1 and CDR2 (germline): SNHLY, FYNNEI. The V gene lost 4 bases and the J gene lost 0 bases, with 13 bases spanning the gap. This chain's CDR3 is CASSGVLHDSNQPQHF. The CDR3 DNA reads TGTGCCAGCAGTGGGGTTCTTCATGATAGCAATCAGCCCCAGCATTTT.

The DNA of the CDR3 is TGTGCCAGCAGCCCGGGACAGGGGCGCAATCAGCCCCAGCATTTT. As protein: CASSPGQGRNQPQHF. This chain connects TRBV12-3 or TRBV12-4 to TRBJ1-5, with 10 bases lining up with TRBD1. The CDR3 has 15 residues. V was clipped by 6 bases and J by 2 bases; unmatched bases: 4.

This rearrangement joins TRBV20-1 to TRBJ2-5; 7 nucleotides align to TRBD2. CDR1 is DFQATT and CDR2 is SNEGSKA in the germline V gene (reference sequence). This CDR3 contains 16 residues. V lost 6 bases to trimming and J lost 5 bases; unmatched junction nucleotides: 18. Written as DNA, the CDR3 is TGCAGTGCCAACTCGCGAATCATTAGCGGGCGTGAGACCCAGTACTTC. Protein: CSANSRIISGRETQYF.

The rearrangement uses TRBV11-2 and TRBJ2-5, with TRBD2 matching over 9 bases. The CDR3 has 16 residues. The germline CDR1 and CDR2 sequences are SGHAT and FQNNGV. V dropped 0 bases and J dropped 5; count of bases not matched to a gene: 7. The DNA of the CDR3 is TGTGCCAGCAGCTTAGATCGCGGGGGGGCGATGGAGACCCAGTACTTC. Amino acids: CASSLDRGGAMETQYF.

This chain uses TRBV6-1 with TRBJ2-1; the match to TRBD1 covers 9 bases. The CDR3 totals 15 residues. V was clipped by 5 bases and J by 7 bases; unmatched bases: 9. Germline V gene sequence: CDR1 MNHNS, CDR2 SASEGT. The CDR3 region is CASSRSGQGTNEQFF. The CDR3 nucleotides read TGTGCCAGCAGTCGCTCTGGACAGGGGACTAATGAGCAGTTCTTC.

The chain links TRBV11-2 to TRBJ1-3, with D possibly being TRBD1 (5 bases). In germline, CDR1 is SGHAT, CDR2 FQNNGV. CDR3 size: 14 residues. The germline V and J ends were trimmed by 3 bases and 4 bases, with 10 bases remaining between them. DNA for the CDR3: TGTGCCAGCAGCTTCGGGACCTACGGAAACACCATATATTTT. This translates into CASSFGTYGNTIYF.

The gene calls are TRBV6-7 and TRBJ2-5; D is possibly TRBD1 or TRBD2 (5 bases each). TRBV6-7 is assigned to the ORF class and has an uncertain function. CDR3 length: 13 residues. Deletions cut 2 bases from V and 5 bases from J, with 9 bases between. DNA for the CDR3: TGTGCCAGCAGTTACCACAGGAGGGAGACCCAGTACTTC. Protein: CASSYHRRETQYF.

V usage is TRBV7-2 and J usage is TRBJ1-2; 7 bases fit TRBD1. Germline loops: CDR1 SGHTA, CDR2 FQGNSA. V lost 5 bases and J lost 7; bases outside the gene matches: 7. The CDR3 has 13 amino acids. As DNA, the CDR3 is TGTGCCAGCAGCCAAAGAGGGGGCTTTGGCTACACCTTC. Amino acid sequence: CASSQRGGFGYTF.

This clonotype is medium-sized in the sample. The rearrangement uses TRBV6-1 and TRBJ1-2; TRBD1 might be the D (6 bases). The V end was cut by 6 bases, the J end by 1 base, with 9 bases between. The germline V gene encodes CDR1 MNHNS and CDR2 SASEGT. This CDR3 has 13 amino acids. The CDR3 bases are TGTGCCAGCAGCGACAGGATTAACTATGGCTACACCTTC. Amino acids: CASSDRINYGYTF.